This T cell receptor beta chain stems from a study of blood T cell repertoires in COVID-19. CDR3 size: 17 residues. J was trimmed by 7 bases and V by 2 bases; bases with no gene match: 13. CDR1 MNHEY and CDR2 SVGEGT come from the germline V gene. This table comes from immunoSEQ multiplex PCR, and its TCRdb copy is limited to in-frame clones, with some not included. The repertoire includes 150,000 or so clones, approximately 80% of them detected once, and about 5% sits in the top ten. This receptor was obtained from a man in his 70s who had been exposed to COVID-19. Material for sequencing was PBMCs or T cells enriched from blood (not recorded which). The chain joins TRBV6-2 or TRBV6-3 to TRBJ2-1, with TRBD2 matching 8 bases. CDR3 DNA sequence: TGTGCCAGCAGTTACCCCCTACGGGGGCGGGGGGCTAATGAGCAGTTCTTC. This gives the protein CASSYPLRGRGANEQFF.